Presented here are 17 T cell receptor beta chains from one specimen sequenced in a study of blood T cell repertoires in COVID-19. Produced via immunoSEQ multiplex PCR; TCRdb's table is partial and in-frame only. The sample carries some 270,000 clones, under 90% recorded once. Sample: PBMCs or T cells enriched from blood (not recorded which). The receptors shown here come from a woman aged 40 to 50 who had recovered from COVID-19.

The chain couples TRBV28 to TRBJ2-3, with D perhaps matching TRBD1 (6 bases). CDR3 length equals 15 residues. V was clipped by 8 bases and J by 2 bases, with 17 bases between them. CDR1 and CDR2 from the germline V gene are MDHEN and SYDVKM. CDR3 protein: CASPPTNRATDTQYF. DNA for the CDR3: TGTGCCAGCCCCCCCACGAACAGGGCCACAGATACGCAGTATTTT.

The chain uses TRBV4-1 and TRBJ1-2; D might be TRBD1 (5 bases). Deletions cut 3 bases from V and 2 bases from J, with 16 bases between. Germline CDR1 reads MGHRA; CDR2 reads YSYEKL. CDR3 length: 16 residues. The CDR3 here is CASSQGRVGGNYGYTF. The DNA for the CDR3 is TGCGCCAGCAGCCAGGGAAGGGTCGGGGGGAACTATGGCTACACCTTC.

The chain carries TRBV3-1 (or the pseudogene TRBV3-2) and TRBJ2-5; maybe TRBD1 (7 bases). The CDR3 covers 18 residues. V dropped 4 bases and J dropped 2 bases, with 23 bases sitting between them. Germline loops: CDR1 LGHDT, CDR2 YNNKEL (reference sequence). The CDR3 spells CASSPPPRRGVDQETQYF. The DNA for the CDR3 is TGTGCCAGCAGCCCCCCCCCTCGCAGGGGGGTTGATCAAGAGACCCAGTACTTC.

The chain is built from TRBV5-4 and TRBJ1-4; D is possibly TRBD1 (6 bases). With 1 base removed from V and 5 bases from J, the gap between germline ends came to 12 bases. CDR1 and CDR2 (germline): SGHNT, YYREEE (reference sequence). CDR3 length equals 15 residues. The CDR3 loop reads CASSLKQGQNEKLFF. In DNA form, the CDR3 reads TGTGCCAGCAGCTTGAAACAGGGCCAGAATGAAAAACTGTTTTTT.

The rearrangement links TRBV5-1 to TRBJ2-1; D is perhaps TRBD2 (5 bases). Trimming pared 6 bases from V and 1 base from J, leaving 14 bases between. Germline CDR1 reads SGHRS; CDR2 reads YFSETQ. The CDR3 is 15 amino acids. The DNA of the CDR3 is TGCGCCAGCACCCCGAGCACTAGGTCCTACAATGAGCAGTTCTTC. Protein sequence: CASTPSTRSYNEQFF.

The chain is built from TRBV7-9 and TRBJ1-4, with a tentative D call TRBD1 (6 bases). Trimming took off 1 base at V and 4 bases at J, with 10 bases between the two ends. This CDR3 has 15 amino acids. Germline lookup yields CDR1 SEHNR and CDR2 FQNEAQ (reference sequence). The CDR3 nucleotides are TGTGCCAGCAGCTTAGGGACAGAGTATAATGAAAAACTGTTTTTT. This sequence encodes CASSLGTEYNEKLFF.

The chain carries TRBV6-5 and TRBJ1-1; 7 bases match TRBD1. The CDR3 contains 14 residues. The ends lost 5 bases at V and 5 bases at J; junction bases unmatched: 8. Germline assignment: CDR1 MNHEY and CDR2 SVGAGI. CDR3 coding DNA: TGTGCCAGCAGTAAGACAGGGTCAAGGACTGAAGCTTTCTTT. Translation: CASSKTGSRTEAFF.

Written as DNA, the CDR3 is TGTGCCAGCAGCTTAGGCGCGAGCTCCTATAATTCACCCCTCCACTTT. Protein: CASSLGASSYNSPLHF. The genes are TRBV7-8 and TRBJ1-6; D gene unclear. Per the germline V gene, CDR1 is SGHVS and CDR2 is FQNEAQ. This CDR3 has 16 residues. V dropped 1 base and J dropped 0 bases, with 7 bases sitting between them.

CDR3 residues: CSVERGSYNEQFF. Here the CDR3 DNA reads TGCAGCGTTGAAAGGGGTTCCTACAATGAGCAGTTCTTC. The rearrangement links TRBV29-1 to TRBJ2-1; tentative D call: TRBD1 (5 bases). Germline V gene sequence: CDR1 SQVTM, CDR2 ANQGSEA. The V and J ends lost 2 bases and 1 base respectively, with 6 bases between them. The CDR3 length is 13 residues.

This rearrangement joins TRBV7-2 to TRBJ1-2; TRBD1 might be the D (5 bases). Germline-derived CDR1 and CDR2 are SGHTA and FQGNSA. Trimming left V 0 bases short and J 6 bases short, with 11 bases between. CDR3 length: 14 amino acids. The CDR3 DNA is TGTGCCAGCAGCTTAGCGGGGGGAGGGAATGGCTACACCTTC. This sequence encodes CASSLAGGGNGYTF.

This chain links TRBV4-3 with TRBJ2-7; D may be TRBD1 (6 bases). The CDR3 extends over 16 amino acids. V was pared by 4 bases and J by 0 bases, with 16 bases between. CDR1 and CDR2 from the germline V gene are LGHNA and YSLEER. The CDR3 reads CASSPYTGSSSYEQYF. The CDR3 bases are TGCGCCAGCAGCCCATACACAGGGTCGAGCTCCTACGAGCAGTACTTC.

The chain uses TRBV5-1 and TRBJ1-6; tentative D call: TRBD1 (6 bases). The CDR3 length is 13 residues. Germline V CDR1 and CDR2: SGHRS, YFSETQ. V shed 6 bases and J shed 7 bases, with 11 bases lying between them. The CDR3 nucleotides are TGCGCCAGCAACCAGGGGAGCAATTCACCCCTCCACTTT. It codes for CASNQGSNSPLHF. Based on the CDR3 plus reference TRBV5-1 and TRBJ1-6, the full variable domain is KAGVTQTPRYLIKTRGQQVTLSCSPISGHRSVSWYQQTPGQGLQFLFEYFSETQRNKGNFPGRFSGRQFSNSRSEMNVSTLELGDSALYLCASNQGSNSPLHFGNGTRLTVT.

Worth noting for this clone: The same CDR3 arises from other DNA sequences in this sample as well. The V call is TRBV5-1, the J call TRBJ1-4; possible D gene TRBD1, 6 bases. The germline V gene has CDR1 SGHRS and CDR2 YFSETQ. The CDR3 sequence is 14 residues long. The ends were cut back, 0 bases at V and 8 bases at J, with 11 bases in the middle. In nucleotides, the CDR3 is TGCGCCAGCAGCTTGGAGGGGGTCGGGGAAAAACTGTTTTTT. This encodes CASSLEGVGEKLFF.

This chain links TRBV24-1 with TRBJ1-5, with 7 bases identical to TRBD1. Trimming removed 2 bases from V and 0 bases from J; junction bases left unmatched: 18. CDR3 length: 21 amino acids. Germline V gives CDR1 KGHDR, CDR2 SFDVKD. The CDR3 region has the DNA TGTGCCACCAGTGATTCTGGAAGGTTGGATGGACAGGCTTATAGCAATCAGCCCCAGCATTTT. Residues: CATSDSGRLDGQAYSNQPQHF.

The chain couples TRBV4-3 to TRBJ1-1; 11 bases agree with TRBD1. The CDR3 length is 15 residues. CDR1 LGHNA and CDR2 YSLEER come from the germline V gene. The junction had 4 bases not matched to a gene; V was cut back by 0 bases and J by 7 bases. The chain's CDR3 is CASSQEDRGRDEAFF. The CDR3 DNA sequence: TGCGCCAGCAGCCAAGAGGACAGGGGGCGGGATGAAGCTTTCTTT.

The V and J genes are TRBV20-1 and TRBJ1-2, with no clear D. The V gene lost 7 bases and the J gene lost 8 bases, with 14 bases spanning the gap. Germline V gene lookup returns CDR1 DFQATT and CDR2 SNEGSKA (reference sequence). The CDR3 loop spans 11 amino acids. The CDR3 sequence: CSGASASGYTF. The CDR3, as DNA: TGCAGTGGGGCTTCGGCCAGCGGCTACACCTTC.

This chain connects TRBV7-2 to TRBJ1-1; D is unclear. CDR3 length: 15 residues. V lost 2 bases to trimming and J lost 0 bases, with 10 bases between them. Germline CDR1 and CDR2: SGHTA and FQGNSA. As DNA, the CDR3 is TGTGCCAGCAGCTTATCCCTAAATATGAACACTGAAGCTTTCTTT. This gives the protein CASSLSLNMNTEAFF.